A single sample gave rise to the 17 T cell receptor beta chains below, sequenced in a study of T cell responses to AZD1222 COVID-19 vaccine. Using immunoSEQ multiplex PCR, the repertoire was profiled, and TCRdb retains in-frame clones only, with some absent. The table lists 150,000 to 200,000 clones, about 86% of them singletons. The sample here was peripheral blood, taken on day 0 of AZD1222 vaccination. These receptor sequences come from an adult in good health.

This clone showed up just once. This rearrangement joins TRBV7-3 to TRBJ1-2; 9 positions agree with TRBD1. The V gene end was trimmed by 5 bases and the J gene end by 9 bases; junction bases not matched to a gene: 10. Looked up from germline, CDR1 is SGHTA and CDR2 is FQGTGA. The CDR3 covers 14 residues. Written as DNA, the CDR3 is TGTGCCAGCAGCGCCACAGGGGGCGCAGGGCGCTACACCTTC. Amino acids: CASSATGGAGRYTF. The full variable domain, its missing parts supplied by reference TRBV7-3 and TRBJ1-2, is GAGVSQTPSNKVTEKGKYVELRCDPISGHTALYWYRQSLGQGPEFLIYFQGTGAADDSGLPNDRFFAVRPEGSVSTLKIQRTERGDSAVYLCASSATGGAGRYTFGSGTRLTVV.

This chain links TRBV2 with TRBJ1-4; 8 bases line up with TRBD1. CDR3 length equals 13 residues. CDR1 and CDR2 (germline): SNHLY, FYNNEI. J lost 2 bases, V lost 10 bases, and 3 bases had no gene match. CDR3 sequence (DNA): TGTGCCAACAACAGGGGGACTAATGAAAAACTGTTTTTT. Translated: CANNRGTNEKLFF.

The rearrangement uses TRBV3-1 (or the pseudogene TRBV3-2) and TRBJ1-2, with D perhaps TRBD1 (5 bases). This CDR3 has 15 amino acids. In germline, CDR1 is LGHDT, CDR2 YNNKEL (reference sequence). V was cut by 0 bases and J by 3 bases, with 11 bases left in between. CDR3 in amino acids: CASSQDGGIDYGYTF. The DNA for the CDR3 is TGTGCCAGCAGCCAAGACGGGGGGATCGACTATGGCTACACCTTC.

The chain employs TRBV6-2 or TRBV6-3 and TRBJ1-5, with D hard to call. CDR1 and CDR2 (germline): MNHEY, SVGEGT. Deletions cut 4 bases from V and 3 bases from J, with 7 bases between. CDR3 length: 13 amino acids. The CDR3 protein is CASSFSDNQPQHF. The CDR3 nucleotides read TGTGCCAGCAGTTTCTCTGACAATCAGCCCCAGCATTTT.

In its sample, this clone was seen once. The chain carries TRBV30 and TRBJ1-5; 10 nucleotides match TRBD1. The junction had 5 bases not matched to a gene; V was cut back by 4 bases and J by 8 bases. This CDR3 is built from 13 residues. Germline CDR1 and CDR2: GTSNPN and SVGIG (reference sequence). In nucleotides, the CDR3 is TGTGCCTGGAATAGGGACAGGGGAGAGCCCCAGCATTTT. Amino acids: CAWNRDRGEPQHF. Supplemented by reference TRBV30 and TRBJ1-5, the full variable domain reads SQTIHQWPATLVQPVGSPLSLECTVEGTSNPNLYWYRQAAGRGLQLLFYSVGIGQISSEVPQNLSASRPQDRQFILSSKKLLLSDSGFYLCAWNRDRGEPQHFGDGTRLSIL.

The chain recombines TRBV6-5 with TRBJ2-7; no clear D. Deletions cut 5 bases from V and 2 bases from J, with 10 bases between. Germline V gene sequence: CDR1 MNHEY, CDR2 SVGAGI. This CDR3 has 13 amino acids. CDR3 in amino acids: CASSNRLPYEQYF. The CDR3 nucleotides read TGTGCCAGCAGTAACCGGCTCCCCTACGAGCAGTACTTC.

Turning to this clone: This specimen includes other DNA sequences encoding the same CDR3. The chain carries TRBV7-8 and TRBJ2-6; D gene ambiguous. Germline CDR1 SGHVS, CDR2 FQNEAQ. Between the trimmed V and J ends, which lost 1 base and 4 bases, there was a span of 8 bases. The CDR3 extends over 15 amino acids. CDR3 protein: CASSLGQAGANVLTF. The CDR3 DNA reads TGTGCCAGCAGCTTAGGTCAGGCCGGGGCCAACGTCCTGACTTTC.

The V and J genes are TRBV29-1 and TRBJ1-2, with 9 bases lining up with TRBD1. With 7 bases clipped from V and 8 bases from J, the junction kept 5 bases outside the gene matches. In germline, CDR1 is SQVTM, CDR2 ANQGSEA. This CDR3 is 11 amino acids long. CDR3 in DNA: TGCAGCGCCCATACAGGGGGCGGCTACACCTTC. It yields the protein CSAHTGGGYTF.

The genes are TRBV9 and TRBJ1-2, with a tentative D call TRBD1 (6 bases). The V end was cut by 3 bases, the J end by 9 bases, with 18 bases between. CDR1 and CDR2 from the germline V gene are SGDLS and YYNGEE. This CDR3 spans 14 amino acids. In nucleotides, the CDR3 is TGTGCCAGCAGCGAGGGGGGGTCCCCTACACGCTACACCTTC. Encoded protein: CASSEGGSPTRYTF.

The chain has TRBV3-1 (or the pseudogene TRBV3-2) and TRBJ1-1; D is perhaps TRBD1 (5 bases). Trimming cost V 1 base and J 7 bases, with 13 bases left between them. The length of the CDR3 is 14 residues. Germline V CDR1 and CDR2: LGHDT, YNNKEL (reference sequence). The CDR3 spells CASSQVRGTIEAFF. CDR3 coding DNA: TGTGCCAGCAGCCAAGTTAGGGGCACCATTGAAGCTTTCTTT.

This chain links TRBV28 with TRBJ1-1; D not certain. V lost 4 bases and J 1 base, leaving 10 bases between the germline ends. The V gene's germline CDR1 is MDHEN and CDR2 SYDVKM. This CDR3 spans 14 amino acids. DNA for the CDR3: TGTGCCAGCAGTTCTCTTCTAGGGAACACTGAAGCTTTCTTT. Protein product: CASSSLLGNTEAFF.

The CDR3 loop is CASSQLANSYEQYF. CDR3 sequence (DNA): TGTGCCAGCAGCCAGCTGGCTAACTCCTACGAGCAGTACTTC. The chain uses TRBV7-2 and TRBJ2-7; D remains ambiguous. The germline V and J ends were trimmed by 5 bases and 0 bases, with 11 bases remaining between them. The CDR3 sequence is 14 residues long. Germline loops: CDR1 SGHTA, CDR2 FQGNSA.

The chain combines TRBV4-1 with TRBJ1-1; D call uncertain. Germline CDR1 and CDR2: MGHRA and YSYEKL. The CDR3 spans 13 residues. V was shortened by 0 bases and J by 7 bases, with 9 bases between the two germline ends. For the CDR3, the DNA is TGCGCCAGCAGCCAAGATGGGTCCTTTGAAGCTTTCTTT. This sequence encodes CASSQDGSFEAFF.

The V gene is TRBV5-1, the J gene TRBJ1-2; the D gene is possibly TRBD1 (5 bases). The CDR3 covers 15 residues. Trimming took off 3 bases at V and 8 bases at J, with 20 bases between the two ends. Looked up from germline, CDR1 is SGHRS and CDR2 is YFSETQ. CDR3 DNA sequence: TGCGCCAGCAGCTCGGCCTCCCAGGGCGTAGGCGGCTACACCTTC. Translating gives CASSSASQGVGGYTF.

V usage is TRBV15 and J usage is TRBJ2-3; 12 positions match TRBD1. Per germline, CDR1 LNHNV and CDR2 YYDKDF (reference sequence). V lost 2 bases and J lost 5; bases outside the gene matches: 8. This CDR3 contains 17 residues. The CDR3 coding sequence is TGTGCCACCAGCAGACCCCCGGGACAGGGGGCAGGAGATACGCAGTATTTT. It yields the protein CATSRPPGQGAGDTQYF. Full variable domain (outside the CDR3, taken from reference TRBV15 and TRBJ2-3): DAMVIQNPRYQVTQFGKPVTLSCSQTLNHNVMYWYQQKSSQAPKLLFHYYDKDFNNEADTPDNFQSRRPNTSFCFLDIRSPGLGDTAMYLCATSRPPGQGAGDTQYFGPGTRLTVL.

This sequence joins TRBV30 and TRBJ1-2; D is undetermined. CDR1 and CDR2 from the germline V gene are GTSNPN and SVGIG (reference sequence). The CDR3 loop spans 12 amino acids. V was clipped by 3 bases and J by 4 bases, with 9 bases between them. The CDR3 loop is CAWSGGPYGYTF. In nucleotides, the CDR3 is TGTGCCTGGAGCGGTGGACCCTATGGCTACACCTTC.

V is TRBV12-3 or TRBV12-4 and J is TRBJ1-1, with 7 nucleotides matching TRBD1. V shed 5 bases and J 1 base; nucleotides not matched to a gene: 1. CDR3 length: 13 residues. CDR3 coding DNA: TGTGCCAGCAGTAACAGGGGGAACACTGAAGCTTTCTTT. It translates to CASSNRGNTEAFF.